This is a list of T cell receptor beta chains from one sample in a study of long-term antiretroviral therapy in people with HIV. Sequencing was performed with immunoSEQ multiplex PCR; in TCRdb, only in-frame clones are kept and a portion is missing. Of tens of thousands of clones listed, approximately 93% are singletons. The specimen was unsorted PBMCs, collected 7.6 years after starting antiretroviral therapy. The source is a woman in her 40s with HIV. The CDR3 runs from the conserved cysteine through the conserved F or W. Fields, in order: V gene, D gene, clone size, J gene, CDR3 DNA, CDR3 protein. The D gene is left open where the match is weak. The size of a clone is reported for some rows only, either as once, few or many, or as a class for expanded clones.

TRBV5-6	TRBD1	few	TRBJ2-7	TGTGCCAGCAGCCCGAGTGACAGGGGATACGAGCAGTACTTC	CASSPSDRGYEQYF
TRBV5-1	-	-	TRBJ2-3	TGCGCCAGCAGCTTGGGAGGGGGGTACACAGATACGCAGTATTTT	CASSLGGGYTDTQYF
TRBV9	-	-	TRBJ2-1	TGTGCCAGCAGCGTAGAGTTAGGTAAGGGAGATGAGCAGTTCTTC	CASSVELGKGDEQFF
TRBV30	-	-	TRBJ1-1	TGTGCCTGGAGTGTACTTGGGCCGAACACTGAAGCTTTCTTT	CAWSVLGPNTEAFF
TRBV6-5	TRBD2	-	TRBJ2-7	TGTGCCAGCAGTTACGCCGGGACTAGCGGCTACGAGCAGTACTTC	CASSYAGTSGYEQYF
TRBV30	-	-	TRBJ1-6	TGTGCCTGGAGTGTACGGGCAGGGCCCATTAATTCACCCCTCCACTTT	CAWSVRAGPINSPLHF
TRBV4-3	-	-	TRBJ1-1	TGCGCCAGCAGCCATACGAGGGGGAACACTGAAGCTTTCTTT	CASSHTRGNTEAFF
TRBV6-5	-	-	TRBJ2-3	TGTGCCAGCAGTGACAGTCCGAGCACAGATACGCAGTATTTT	CASSDSPSTDTQYF
TRBV4-2	-	-	TRBJ1-1	TGTGCCAGCAGCCCCACGGACGGGAACACTGAAGCTTTCTTT	CASSPTDGNTEAFF
TRBV4-3	-	-	TRBJ1-1	TGCGCCAGCAGCCAGGAAATGAACACTGAAGCTTTCTTT	CASSQEMNTEAFF
TRBV27	-	-	TRBJ1-5	TGTGCCAGCAGCCCTAGACAGCTAAATCAGCCCCAGCATTTT	CASSPRQLNQPQHF
TRBV29-1	-	-	TRBJ2-7	TGCAGCGTTGTGGCCAGCGACGTCCACGAGCAGTACTTC	CSVVASDVHEQYF
TRBV6-5	TRBD2	-	TRBJ2-7	TGTGCCAGCAGGAAATTAGCGGGCTACGAGCAGTACTTC	CASRKLAGYEQYF
TRBV5-1	-	-	TRBJ2-7	TGCGCCAGCAGCTTGGGTGACAGGCAGTACTTC	CASSLGDRQYF
TRBV6-5	-	-	TRBJ1-2	TGTGCCAGCAGTTACGATAGCAGTTTCAACTATGGCTACACCTTC	CASSYDSSFNYGYTF
TRBV7-8	-	-	TRBJ1-1	TGTGCCAGCAGCTTAATGGGGGGGGACACTGAGGCTTTCTTT	CASSLMGGDTEAFF
TRBV18	TRBD1	-	TRBJ2-7	TGTGCCAGCTCACTATCCGGGACAGGCTCCGAGCAGTACTTC	CASSLSGTGSEQYF
TRBV4-1	-	-	TRBJ1-1	TGCGCCAGCAGCAAGGGAGAGGGGGTCTTAGAAGCTTTCTTT	CASSKGEGVLEAFF
TRBV5-4	TRBD2	-	TRBJ2-7	TGTGCCAGCAGCTTGGAAGGGCGGGGAGGGGAGCAGTACTTC	CASSLEGRGGEQYF
TRBV5-4	-	-	TRBJ2-3	TGTGCCAGCAGCCCCGGGGTCCTTAGCACAGATACGCAGTATTTT	CASSPGVLSTDTQYF
TRBV7-3	-	-	TRBJ1-6	TGTGCCAGCAGCGCCTCTACGGGGGGCAGAGGACCCCTCCACTTT	CASSASTGGRGPLHF
TRBV7-2	-	once	TRBJ1-3	TGTGCCAGCAGACCCGTGGGGGGGGCTGGAAACACCATATATTTT	CASRPVGGAGNTIYF
TRBV19	-	-	TRBJ2-3	TGTGCCAGTAGTCCCCGGACTAGCACAGATACGCAGTATTTT	CASSPRTSTDTQYF
TRBV5-1	-	-	TRBJ2-3	TGCGCCAGCAGCCTAGGCGGAGGATCCACAGATACGCAGTATTTT	CASSLGGGSTDTQYF
TRBV11-1	-	-	TRBJ1-5	TGTGCCAGCAGCTTAGCGGCGAATCAGCCCCAGCATTTT	CASSLAANQPQHF
TRBV9	TRBD2	once	TRBJ2-3	TGTGCCAGCAGCGTCCACCTCAAGACTAGCGGGGGCCGCACAGATACGCAGTATTTT	CASSVHLKTSGGRTDTQYF
TRBV5-5	TRBD1	-	TRBJ1-4	TGTGCCAGCAGCTTGGGGGACAGGGGGATTCTCGGTGAAAAACTGTTTTTT	CASSLGDRGILGEKLFF
TRBV5-1	-	-	TRBJ1-2	TGCGCCAGCAGCGAACCCGGGGGCGCGTATGGCTACACCTTC	CASSEPGGAYGYTF
TRBV7-8	TRBD1	-	TRBJ2-7	TGTGCCAGCAGCTTAGGACCGGGACAGGGCTCCTACGAGCAGTACTTC	CASSLGPGQGSYEQYF
TRBV5-4	-	-	TRBJ1-1	TGTGCCAGCAGCGCAGGGCAGGACACTGAAGCTTTCTTT	CASSAGQDTEAFF
TRBV29-1	TRBD1	-	TRBJ1-2	TGCAGCGCCGAACTCATACAGGGGGCTCGCGGCTACACCTTC	CSAELIQGARGYTF
TRBV7-8	-	-	TRBJ2-7	TGTGCCAGCAGCTTTTGGTACGAGCAGTACTTC	CASSFWYEQYF
TRBV27	-	-	TRBJ1-6	TGTGCCAGCAGTTACTCTCCGGGACGAGGAAATTCACCCCTCCACTTT	CASSYSPGRGNSPLHF
TRBV7-3	TRBD2	-	TRBJ2-1	TGTGCCAGCAGTCTAGCGGGGAGCTCCTACAATGAGCAGTTCTTC	CASSLAGSSYNEQFF
TRBV4-3	TRBD1	once	TRBJ1-3	TGCGCCAGCAGCCAAGGGCACAGGGGGTCTGGAAACACCATATATTTT	CASSQGHRGSGNTIYF
TRBV6-6	-	-	TRBJ1-1	TGTGCCAGCATCCCCGGCAGGGGAGGTGAAGCTTTCTTT	CASIPGRGGEAFF
TRBV7-9	-	once	TRBJ1-4	TGTGCCAGCAGCTTAGCGGCAGGGGCTAATGAAAAACTGTTTTTT	CASSLAAGANEKLFF
TRBV9	TRBD1	-	TRBJ1-3	TGTGCCAGCAGCGCAAACAGGGGACCCGGAAACACCATATATTTT	CASSANRGPGNTIYF
TRBV19	TRBD2	-	TRBJ2-1	TGTGCCAGTAGCAAATGGCGGGGGAGCTCCTACAATGAGCAGTTCTTC	CASSKWRGSSYNEQFF
TRBV7-2	-	-	TRBJ1-3	TGTGCCAGCAGCTTAGATAGGGGGGTTGGAAACACCATATATTTT	CASSLDRGVGNTIYF
TRBV10-3	TRBD1	-	TRBJ2-7	TGTGCCATCAGTCTCTCAGGGGGCGAGGACTACGAGCAGTACTTC	CAISLSGGEDYEQYF
TRBV29-1	-	-	TRBJ2-7	TGCAGCGTTGAAGCCAGACACGAGCAGTACTTC	CSVEARHEQYF
TRBV5-6	-	-	TRBJ1-1	TGTGCCAGCAGCTCCCTAGGTCAGGGAGTTGCTGAAGCTTTCTTT	CASSSLGQGVAEAFF
TRBV9	-	-	TRBJ2-1	TGTGCCAGCAGCCAACCCCCGGCATACAATGAGCAGTTCTTC	CASSQPPAYNEQFF
TRBV7-2	-	-	TRBJ2-7	TGTGCCAGCAGCTTAAATCTGGGGGGCCAAATCACGAAAACCTACGAGCAGTACTTC	CASSLNLGGQITKTYEQYF
TRBV19	-	-	TRBJ2-6	TGTGCCAGTAGTACCACAGGGATTGGGGCCAACGTCCTGACTTTC	CASSTTGIGANVLTF
TRBV19	TRBD2	-	TRBJ2-1	TGTGCCAGTAGTATAAGGGGACTAGCGGATGAGCAGTTCTTC	CASSIRGLADEQFF
TRBV18	TRBD1	-	TRBJ1-6	TGTGCCAGCTCAGCCCAGACCGGGACAGGAACACCTATCCCCCTCCACTTT	CASSAQTGTGTPIPLHF
TRBV5-1	-	-	TRBJ1-3	TGCGCCAGCAGCTTGGCGGGCGGAGATGGAAACACCATATATTTT	CASSLAGGDGNTIYF
TRBV2	-	-	TRBJ1-6	TGTGCCAGCAGTGAAGTCCGTGCTGGGGACTCACCCCTCCACTTT	CASSEVRAGDSPLHF
TRBV27	TRBD1	-	TRBJ1-2	TGTGCCAGCAGTTTATCTGGGACAGGGGCCGGGGGCTACACCTTC	CASSLSGTGAGGYTF
TRBV6-5	-	-	TRBJ2-3	TGTGCCAGCAATGGACAGCGAAGCACAGATACGCAGTATTTT	CASNGQRSTDTQYF
TRBV30	-	-	TRBJ1-5	TGTGCCTGGAGTGTAAGTAAAAAGGGAGGCGCTCAGCCCCAGCATTTT	CAWSVSKKGGAQPQHF